These 18 T cell receptor beta chains were all obtained from the same sample, sequenced in a study of CD8 T cells in ankylosing spondylitis. A single record per CDR3 protein comes from TCRdb applying MiXCR to the 5' RACE reads. Counted here are roughly 150,000 distinct CDR3 sequences, 7% to 8% occurring once; the ten biggest clones make up 9.5% to 15%. The specimen sequenced was blood, either unsorted or a sorted T cell fraction (not recorded which). Receptors originate from a female donor with ankylosing spondylitis or in good health (not recorded which).

The rearrangement uses TRBV5-1 and TRBJ1-2, with D uncertain. V lost 4 bases to trimming and J lost 4 bases, with 14 bases between them. Germline V gene data show CDR1 as SGHRS and CDR2 as YFSETQ. This CDR3 has 14 amino acids. The CDR3 sequence: CASSLEEGSYGYTF. The DNA for the CDR3 is TGCGCCAGCAGCCTGGAGGAGGGTTCCTATGGCTACACCTTC.

In this sample, this clonotype turned up many times. CDR3 protein: CASSLGTPQETQYF. The CDR3 DNA reads as TGCGCCAGCAGCTTGGGGACCCCTCAAGAGACCCAGTACTTC. V and J are TRBV5-1 and TRBJ2-5; D gene uncertain. The CDR3 has 14 amino acids. Trimming stripped 0 bases from V and 2 bases from J, with 8 bases between. The germline V gene has CDR1 SGHRS and CDR2 YFSETQ.

This clonotype occurred many times. The J gene is TRBJ2-1, the V gene TRBV14, with D perhaps being TRBD1 or TRBD2 (5 bases each). Germline assignment: CDR1 SGHDN and CDR2 FVKESK. The CDR3 sequence is 14 residues long. Trimming took off 4 bases at V and 4 bases at J, with 11 bases between the two ends. Here the CDR3 reads CASSPPGRYNEQFF. The CDR3 DNA reads TGTGCCAGCAGCCCGCCGGGACGGTACAATGAGCAGTTCTTC.

In this sample, this clonotype turned up many times. The chain employs TRBV29-1 and TRBJ1-2; no clear D. CDR3 size: 11 residues. Trimming took 7 bases from V and 3 from J, leaving 9 bases between them. CDR1 is SQVTM, CDR2 ANQGSEA, per germline. CDR3 amino acids: CSAEVHYGYTF. The CDR3 DNA is TGCAGCGCTGAGGTGCACTATGGCTACACCTTC. The full variable domain, completed using reference TRBV29-1 and TRBJ1-2, is SAVISQKPSRDICQRGTSLTIQCQVDSQVTMMFWYRQQPGQSLTLIATANQGSEATYESGFVIDKFPISRPNLTFSTLTVSNMSPEDSSIYLCSAEVHYGYTFGSGTRLTVV.

As to this clonotype: This may be a read error, as it is one base from a much larger clone. This chain links TRBV7-2 with TRBJ1-2; D unresolved. The V gene's germline CDR1 is SGHTA and CDR2 FQGNSA. V was trimmed by 3 bases and J by 6 bases, leaving 11 bases between them. The length of the CDR3 is 13 residues. The CDR3 is CASSLIKVNGYTF. CDR3 DNA: TGTGCCAGCAGCTTGATCAAGGTCAATGGCTACACCTTC.

This clonotype was counted ten times or more. The chain carries TRBV4-2 and TRBJ1-3; D is possibly TRBD1 (5 bases). CDR1 LGHNA and CDR2 YNFKEQ come from the germline V gene. CDR3 length equals 17 residues. V was clipped by 0 bases and J by 0 bases, with 12 bases between them. This chain's CDR3 is CASSQDIGASSGNTIYF. CDR3 DNA: TGTGCCAGCAGCCAAGATATAGGGGCCAGCTCTGGAAACACCATATATTTT.

This clonotype was seen repeatedly, ten times or more. Relative to the germline gene, one junction end is altered; a read error may explain this. V gene TRBV12-3 or TRBV12-4 combines with J gene TRBJ2-7; a weak D match, TRBD1 (5 bases). The CDR3 is made up of 12 amino acids. As DNA, the CDR3 is TGTGCCAGCAGGGATACAGGACCCGAGGAGTACTTC. It encodes CASRDTGPEEYF.

This clonotype was detected ten times or more. This chain joins TRBV11-2 and TRBJ2-3; a weak D match, TRBD1 (6 bases). The length of the CDR3 is 15 residues. CDR1 is SGHAT, CDR2 FQNNGV, per germline. V dropped 6 bases and J dropped 0 bases, with 13 bases sitting between them. CDR3 DNA sequence: TGTGCCAGCAGACAATGGACAGTTAGCACAGATACGCAGTATTTT. It encodes CASRQWTVSTDTQYF. The variable domain in full, with the rest retrieved from reference TRBV11-2 and TRBJ2-3, is EAGVAQSPRYKIIEKRQSVAFWCNPISGHATLYWYQQILGQGPKLLIQFQNNGVVDDSQLPKDRFSAERLKGVDSTLKIQPAKLEDSAVYLCASRQWTVSTDTQYFGPGTRLTVL.

This clonotype was counted only a few times. The V gene is TRBV24-1, the J gene TRBJ1-2; D unclear. Germline-derived CDR1 and CDR2 are KGHDR and SFDVKD. V was pared by 9 bases and J by 3 bases, with 13 bases between. The CDR3 runs to 13 residues. CDR3 region: CATLSGWDYGYTF. The CDR3 DNA reads TGTGCCACCCTCTCAGGTTGGGACTATGGCTACACCTTC.

In its sample, this clonotype was seen many times. This chain connects TRBV29-1 to TRBJ1-1, with D unresolved. Trimming pared 4 bases from V and 1 base from J, leaving 7 bases between. Per germline, CDR1 SQVTM and CDR2 ANQGSEA. This CDR3 region has 12 residues. CDR3 residues: CSVGTGNTEAFF. CDR3 DNA: TGCAGCGTTGGCACGGGGAACACTGAAGCTTTCTTT.

V usage is TRBV7-2 and J usage is TRBJ1-2; the D is unclear. The CDR3 length is 14 residues. Germline CDR1 SGHTA, CDR2 FQGNSA. V shed 1 base and J shed 3 bases, with 9 bases lying between them. The chain's CDR3 is CASSLEGSYYGYTF. As DNA, the CDR3 is TGTGCCAGCAGCTTAGAAGGGTCCTACTATGGCTACACCTTC.

This clonotype was found a few times. The rearrangement links TRBV29-1 to TRBJ2-2; D is uncertain. Looked up from germline, CDR1 is SQVTM and CDR2 is ANQGSEA. V lost 4 bases to trimming and J lost 5 bases, with 8 bases between them. This CDR3 comprises 12 residues. The CDR3 is CSVVEGTGELFF. CDR3 in DNA: TGCAGCGTTGTAGAAGGGACCGGGGAGCTGTTTTTT.

Many counts were recorded for this clonotype. This sequence joins TRBV12-3 or TRBV12-4 and TRBJ1-5; D unresolved. This CDR3 is built from 12 residues. V gave up 6 bases and J gave up 9 bases, with 12 bases separating them. CDR3 in DNA: TGTGCCAGCAGCCTATCCCGAGGGCCCCAGCATTTT. Its translation: CASSLSRGPQHF.

Note on this clonotype: Given a much more abundant clone one base away, this may be a read error. The chain recombines TRBV6-2 or TRBV6-3 with TRBJ2-2, with D unresolved. Germline assignment: CDR1 MNHEY and CDR2 SVGEGT. This CDR3 is built from 11 residues. The V end was cut by 6 bases, the J end by 3 bases, with 2 bases between. The CDR3 region has the DNA TGTGCCAGCAGGGACACCGGGGAGCTGTTTTTT. Protein sequence: CASRDTGELFF.

The sample holds one count of this clonotype. This rearrangement joins TRBV29-1 to TRBJ1-1, with D tentatively TRBD1 (5 bases). The germline V and J ends were trimmed by 1 base and 2 bases, with 8 bases remaining between them. Germline assignment: CDR1 SQVTM and CDR2 ANQGSEA. The CDR3 is made up of 13 amino acids. CDR3 nucleotides: TGCAGCGTTGAAGGCAGGACAAACACTGAAGCTTTCTTT. Amino acid sequence: CSVEGRTNTEAFF.

The sample holds many counts of this clonotype. The chain carries TRBV12-3 or TRBV12-4 and TRBJ1-1, with a tentative D call TRBD1 (5 bases). This CDR3 has 13 amino acids. The V end lost 8 bases, the J end lost 5 bases, and 15 bases lay between the germline ends. In DNA form, the CDR3 reads TGTGCCAGCCGGCGGGGCCGCGGGACTGAAGCTTTCTTT. Protein product: CASRRGRGTEAFF.

This clonotype appeared many times. This chain links TRBV5-1 with TRBJ2-3, with D uncertain. The CDR3 has 15 residues. Trimming took off 1 base at V and 0 bases at J, with 9 bases between the two ends. Germline values: CDR1 SGHRS, CDR2 YFSETQ. The DNA for the CDR3 is TGCGCCAGCAGCTTGTCCGCTAGAAGCACAGATACGCAGTATTTT. It codes for CASSLSARSTDTQYF.

This clonotype came up many times. This chain links TRBV20-1 with TRBJ2-3; a possible D gene is TRBD2 (6 bases). This CDR3 is 15 amino acids long. V dropped 6 bases and J dropped 1 base, with 17 bases sitting between them. The germline V gene encodes CDR1 DFQATT and CDR2 SNEGSKA (reference sequence). The CDR3 spells CSAPRGGSGTDTQYF. The DNA of the CDR3 is TGCAGTGCGCCCCGTGGGGGGTCCGGCACAGATACGCAGTATTTT.